This TCR beta chain was captured by sequencing in a study of early T cells in non-severe SARS-CoV-2 infection (dated by TCRdb to the early 2020s). The study in broad terms: Because TCR sequencing relied on bulk RNA taken from unsorted whole blood, pairing of alpha and beta chains was not possible.

The CDR3 holds 14 amino acids from the cysteine to the phenylalanine. Of the read, only the CDR3 DNA is kept; its 42 bases are in frame from base 1. V gives up 3 bases and J gives up 5 bases, and the segment between their germline ends measures 11 bases. Taken from the germline V gene, the CDR1 and CDR2 loops are SGHDN and FVKESK. Set within a cohort of healthcare workers in London, UK, this nested case-control study involved weekly PCR testing of nasopharyngeal swabs along with blood sampling. Healthcare workers were enrolled in the week of the UK lockdown, from 23 to 31 March 2020, and were followed every week for up to roughly 15 weeks. This clonotype turned up a few times. Its antigen remains unidentified. No qualities accompany the bases; no much larger clone lies one base away. Library generation was performed with 5' RACE. Sequencing took place on a NextSeq 500. The TCR library protocol attached unique molecular identifiers to individual cDNA molecules to correct for sequencing error and PCR bias. Both TCR alpha and beta chains were sequenced, and tight co-correlation was observed between alpha and beta sequence abundances in each sample. In the original analysis: Decombinator V4 was used to perform V gene, J gene and CDR3 annotation of TCR sequences. Expanded TCRs were defined as changing significantly between any two time points under a Poisson model with p below 0.0001. Abundances of TCRs were expressed as counts per million after normalisation to the total number of TCRs sequenced in each sample. MAIT TCRs were defined by TRAV1-2 paired with TRAJ12, TRAJ20 or TRAJ33, and iNKT TCRs by TRAV10 paired with TRAJ18. VDJdb, accessed on 1 November 2021, was searched for TCRs annotated for CMV, EBV and SARS-CoV-2, and TCRs annotated for more than one antigen were excluded. In-frame beta chains were kept once TCRdb had trimmed the public reads at Q25 with fastp and called clones with MiXCR. When rows share a CDR3 protein, they turn into one entry using the most common DNA and genes. TCRdb, rather than the study authors, made the V and J calls. For this sample the table gives about 60,000 distinct CDR3 sequences, of which more than 8.5% were detected only once. 8.6% of the sample is in the top ten clones.

Findings and caveats that apply to the study as a whole: Matching against VDJdb was skewed toward anti-spike CD8 responses, likely underestimated virus-specific expansions, and missed private and CD4 specificities.

The chain links TRBV14 with TRBJ2-1, with TRBD2 tentatively as D gene (6 bases match). The sequenced sample consisted of whole blood. This receptor was obtained from an adult who was a healthcare worker with PCR-confirmed SARS-CoV-2 infection or an uninfected control (not recorded which). DNA sequence: TGTGCCAGCAGCCATTTTTTAGCGGACAATGAGCAGTTCTTC. It specifies CASSHFLADNEQFF.